The 30 T cell receptor beta chains below were found in one sample sequenced in a study of blood T cell repertoires in COVID-19. Measured with immunoSEQ multiplex PCR; TCRdb has only the in-frame clones, and not every one. The table has around 200,000 clones, 88% seen once; the top ten hold roughly 2.6%. Sequenced: PBMCs or T cells enriched from blood (not recorded which). These receptors all stem from a woman in her 30s who had recovered from COVID-19.

This clone has only one observation. The chain couples TRBV5-1 to TRBJ1-2; 9 bases match TRBD1. The J segment lost 6 bases and the V segment lost 6 bases, leaving 9 bases of the junction unmatched. This CDR3 comprises 14 residues. Germline loops: CDR1 SGHRS, CDR2 YFSETQ. CDR3 sequence: CASTPLGTGHGYTF. In nucleotides, the CDR3 is TGCGCCAGCACCCCGTTGGGGACAGGGCATGGCTACACCTTC.

This sequence joins TRBV19 and TRBJ1-5, with TRBD1 as a possible D gene (6 bases). The V end lost 6 bases, the J end lost 2 bases, and 11 bases lay between the germline ends. This CDR3 spans 14 amino acids. Germline V gene data show CDR1 as LNHDA and CDR2 as SQIVND (reference sequence). DNA of the CDR3: TGTGCCAGTAGATCACAGGGTGGCAATCAGCCCCAGCATTTT. It translates to CASRSQGGNQPQHF.

The chain links TRBV24-1 to TRBJ2-3; 13 positions agree with TRBD2. Unmatched junction bases numbered 0, after V lost 3 bases and J lost 1 base. CDR1 and CDR2 from the germline V gene are KGHDR and SFDVKD. This CDR3 spans 16 amino acids. CDR3 sequence (DNA): TGTGCCACCAGTGATGGGACTAGCGGGGGCACAGATACGCAGTATTTT. Its protein is CATSDGTSGGTDTQYF.

CDR3 sequence (DNA): TGCGCCAGCAGCCAGACACAGGGTGCGACCGGGGAGCTGTTTTTT. This gives the protein CASSQTQGATGELFF. This rearrangement joins TRBV5-1 to TRBJ2-2; D possibly corresponds to TRBD1 (6 bases). There are 15 residues in the CDR3. Germline lookup yields CDR1 SGHRS and CDR2 YFSETQ. The V end lost 4 bases, the J end lost 5 bases, and 15 bases lay between the germline ends.

V gene TRBV19 combines with J gene TRBJ1-2, with D possibly being TRBD1 (5 bases). Germline V lookup: CDR1 LNHDA, CDR2 SQIVND (reference sequence). The ends were cut back, 2 bases at V and 5 bases at J, with 18 bases in the middle. This CDR3 has 16 amino acids. The CDR3 DNA follows: TGTGCCAGTAGTATATACCTCCTAGGAGGGGCATATGGCTACACCTTC. This translates into CASSIYLLGGAYGYTF.

The V gene is TRBV27, the J gene TRBJ1-2, with 10 bases lining up with TRBD1. The V segment lost 7 bases and the J segment 2 bases; nucleotides outside the gene matches: 10. The CDR3 runs 16 residues. Looked up from germline, CDR1 is MNHEY and CDR2 is SMNVEV (reference sequence). This CDR3 reads CASKGTGELRNYGYTF. The DNA of the CDR3 is TGTGCCAGCAAAGGGACAGGGGAGCTGCGAAACTATGGCTACACCTTC.

The rearrangement uses TRBV24-1 and TRBJ2-5; 13 bases match TRBD2. The CDR3 runs to 17 residues. Germline V gives CDR1 KGHDR, CDR2 SFDVKD. The V gene end was trimmed by 9 bases and the J gene end by 1 base; junction bases not matched to a gene: 10. The CDR3 here is CATDTLLAGGAQETQYF. The CDR3 DNA is TGTGCCACCGATACCTTACTAGCGGGGGGGGCCCAAGAGACCCAGTACTTC.

The chain recombines TRBV11-3 with TRBJ2-1, with D unclear. The ends were cut back, 0 bases at V and 7 bases at J, with 13 bases in the middle. Per germline, CDR1 SGHNT and CDR2 YENEEA. The CDR3 consists of 15 residues. CDR3 sequence reads: CASSLDQAGKNEQFF. CDR3 nucleotide sequence: TGTGCCAGCAGCTTAGATCAGGCTGGTAAGAATGAGCAGTTCTTC. The full variable domain, with the rest looked up from reference TRBV11-3 and TRBJ2-1, is EAGVVQSPRYKIIEKKQPVAFWCNPISGHNTLYWYLQNLGQGPELLIRYENEEAVDDSQLPKDRFSAERLKGVDSTLKIQPAELGDSAVYLCASSLDQAGKNEQFFGPGTRLTVL.

This chain uses TRBV13 with TRBJ1-4; TRBD1 agrees at 8 bases. Germline V CDR1 and CDR2: PRHDT, FYEKMQ (reference sequence). This CDR3 is built from 15 residues. V dropped 5 bases and J dropped 1; count of bases not matched to a gene: 3. The CDR3 here is CASSPTGGTNEKLFF. In nucleotides, the CDR3 is TGTGCCAGCAGCCCAACAGGGGGAACTAATGAAAAACTGTTTTTT.

The chain is built from TRBV10-3 and TRBJ2-5, with D unclear. Trimming left V 7 bases short and J 1 base short, with 10 bases between. The germline CDR1 and CDR2 sequences are ENHRY and SYGVKD. CDR3 length equals 13 residues. The CDR3 protein is CAIMGNLQETQYF. In DNA, the CDR3 is TGTGCCATCATGGGCAATCTCCAAGAGACCCAGTACTTC.

V usage is TRBV5-1 and J usage is TRBJ2-7; a weak D match, TRBD1 (6 bases). From germline, CDR1 is SGHRS and CDR2 YFSETQ. This CDR3 is 15 amino acids long. V was clipped by 4 bases and J by 0 bases, with 14 bases between them. The CDR3 sequence: CASSTTGDSSYEQYF. DNA of the CDR3: TGCGCCAGCAGCACGACAGGTGACAGCTCCTACGAGCAGTACTTC. The whole variable domain, remainder taken from reference TRBV5-1 and TRBJ2-7, is KAGVTQTPRYLIKTRGQQVTLSCSPISGHRSVSWYQQTPGQGLQFLFEYFSETQRNKGNFPGRFSGRQFSNSRSEMNVSTLELGDSALYLCASSTTGDSSYEQYFGPGTRLTVT.

This clone was seen a few times. The rearrangement joins TRBV7-2 to TRBJ1-2; 8 bases line up with TRBD1. Germline V gene data show CDR1 as SGHTA and CDR2 as FQGNSA. V gave up 5 bases and J gave up 4 bases; unmatched junction bases: 6. The CDR3 is 14 amino acids. CDR3: CASSVDRGGYGYTF. Here the CDR3 DNA reads TGTGCCAGCAGCGTAGACAGGGGCGGCTATGGCTACACCTTC.

V usage is TRBV1 and J usage is TRBJ2-6; the D segment call TRBD1 is taken from the table without a DNA check. TRBV1 constitutes a pseudogene. This CDR3 region has 21 residues. The CDR3 sequence is CTSSQDLSDRGQETGANVLTF. The CDR3 coding sequence is TGCACCAGCAGCCAAGATTTATCGGACAGGGGTCAGGAGACTGGGGCCAACGTCCTGACTTTC.

The gene calls are TRBV19 and TRBJ2-2; 8 bases are shared with TRBD2. The CDR3 extends over 15 amino acids. Germline V lookup: CDR1 LNHDA, CDR2 SQIVND (reference sequence). Unmatched junction bases numbered 7, after V lost 7 bases and J lost 3 bases. The CDR3 region has the DNA TGTGCCAGTAAGCTGCGGGGGGCGCACACCGGGGAGCTGTTTTTT. This encodes CASKLRGAHTGELFF. Complete variable domain (other parts from reference TRBV19 and TRBJ2-2): DGGITQSPKYLFRKEGQNVTLSCEQNLNHDAMYWYRQDPGQGLRLIYYSQIVNDFQKGDIAEGYSVSREKKESFPLTVTSAQKNPTAFYLCASKLRGAHTGELFFGEGSRLTVL.

Here the CDR3 DNA reads TGTGCCAGCAGACCCTCAGGCCCAGATACGCAGTATTTT. Residues: CASRPSGPDTQYF. The rearrangement uses TRBV14 and TRBJ2-3; D is unclear. V shed 6 bases and J shed 4 bases, with 11 bases lying between them. CDR3 size: 13 residues. Germline V gene lookup returns CDR1 SGHDN and CDR2 FVKESK.

V is TRBV7-7 and J is TRBJ2-3, with 12 bases lining up with TRBD2. The CDR3 consists of 18 residues. CDR1 SSHAT and CDR2 FNYEAQ come from the germline V gene (reference sequence). J gave up 3 bases and V 5 bases, and 12 bases lay outside the gene matches. The CDR3 spells CASSALAGGPGRTDTQYF. In DNA form, the CDR3 reads TGTGCCAGCAGCGCTCTAGCGGGGGGGCCGGGGAGGACAGATACGCAGTATTTT.

V usage is TRBV9 and J usage is TRBJ2-3; 8 bases are shared with TRBD2. V gave up 0 bases and J gave up 0 bases; unmatched junction bases: 12. Germline V gene sequence: CDR1 SGDLS, CDR2 YYNGEE. The CDR3 has 19 amino acids. The CDR3 DNA is TGTGCCAGCAGCGTAGGGTCGAGCGGGGGCCCTATAAGCACAGATACGCAGTATTTT. It yields the protein CASSVGSSGGPISTDTQYF.

The rearrangement uses TRBV11-2 and TRBJ1-4; 10 positions agree with TRBD1. The CDR3 contains 14 residues. Germline loops: CDR1 SGHAT, CDR2 FQNNGV. With 4 bases clipped from V and 7 bases from J, the junction kept 3 bases outside the gene matches. CDR3 sequence reads: CASSWTGGGEKLFF. CDR3 in DNA: TGTGCCAGCAGCTGGACAGGGGGTGGTGAAAAACTGTTTTTT. The full variable domain, in which reference TRBV11-2 and TRBJ1-4 provide the parts outside the CDR3, is EAGVAQSPRYKIIEKRQSVAFWCNPISGHATLYWYQQILGQGPKLLIQFQNNGVVDDSQLPKDRFSAERLKGVDSTLKIQPAKLEDSAVYLCASSWTGGGEKLFFGSGTQLSVL.

J is TRBJ1-6 and V is TRBV2; D not certain. CDR1 SNHLY and CDR2 FYNNEI come from the germline V gene. Between the trimmed V and J ends, which lost 10 bases and 10 bases, there was a span of 11 bases. The CDR3 covers 11 residues. In nucleotides, the CDR3 is TGTGCCACCACAGAATACTCACCCCTCCACTTT. Translated: CATTEYSPLHF.

The J gene is TRBJ1-6, the V gene TRBV5-6, with TRBD1 matching 8 bases. V lost 5 bases to trimming and J lost 0 bases; unmatched junction nucleotides: 7. Germline V CDR1 and CDR2: SGHDT, YYEEEE. CDR3 length: 17 amino acids. The CDR3 bases are TGTGCCAGCAGATCCGCAACAGGGGGCTCCTATAATTCACCCCTCCACTTT. Protein sequence: CASRSATGGSYNSPLHF.

The chain carries TRBV6-5 and TRBJ1-2; perhaps TRBD1 as D (6 bases). The germline gives CDR1 MNHEY, CDR2 SVGAGI. The CDR3 sequence is 13 residues long. The V end was cut by 10 bases, the J end by 0 bases, with 12 bases between. For the CDR3, the DNA is TGTGCCACTACAGGGCTAACTAACTATGGCTACACCTTC. This codes for CATTGLTNYGYTF.

The chain combines TRBV5-1 with TRBJ1-2; a weak D match, TRBD1 (5 bases). Germline-derived CDR1 and CDR2 are SGHRS and YFSETQ. The CDR3 has 13 amino acids. Trimming stripped 2 bases from V and 3 bases from J, with 8 bases between. The DNA for the CDR3 is TGCGCCAGCAGCTTCGGGGGGGACTATGGCTACACCTTC. Protein product: CASSFGGDYGYTF.

The genes are TRBV4-3 and TRBJ1-3; D not resolved. Germline CDR1 is LGHNA and CDR2 is YSLEER. The CDR3 totals 15 residues. V was trimmed by 2 bases and J by 4 bases, leaving 12 bases between them. CDR3 loop: CASSQSRAAGNTIYF. In nucleotides, the CDR3 is TGCGCCAGCAGCCAATCGCGGGCAGCCGGAAACACCATATATTTT.

The sample holds a few counts of this clone. This chain joins TRBV29-1 and TRBJ2-7; TRBD1 aligns across 8 bases. The CDR3 spans 12 residues. V shed 2 bases, J shed 6 bases, and the junction held 3 bases outside the gene matches. Germline-derived CDR1 and CDR2 are SQVTM and ANQGSEA. The CDR3 is CSVEQGAGEQYF. The CDR3 DNA sequence: TGCAGCGTTGAACAGGGGGCAGGCGAGCAGTACTTC.

The rearrangement uses TRBV25-1 and TRBJ2-1, with 13 positions matching TRBD2. This CDR3 has 16 residues. V was pared by 4 bases and J by 2 bases, with 2 bases of the junction left unmatched. Germline V CDR1 and CDR2: MGHDK, SYGVNS. CDR3 sequence (DNA): TGTGCCAGCAGTGTCGGGACTAGCGGGACCTACAATGAGCAGTTCTTC. Residues: CASSVGTSGTYNEQFF.

The rearrangement joins TRBV4-3 to TRBJ1-4; D is perhaps TRBD1 (6 bases). Germline V gives CDR1 LGHNA, CDR2 YSLEER. Trimming left V 0 bases short and J 5 bases short, with 16 bases between. This CDR3 is 17 amino acids long. In DNA, the CDR3 is TGCGCCAGCAGCCAAGAGCCGGGGGGCAGGACGAATGAAAAACTGTTTTTT. Encoded protein: CASSQEPGGRTNEKLFF.

This clone was seen more than once but under ten times. The chain recombines TRBV4-2 with TRBJ2-3; 10 bases match TRBD1. Per germline, CDR1 LGHNA and CDR2 YNFKEQ. The V gene end was trimmed by 0 bases and the J gene end by 5 bases; junction bases not matched to a gene: 2. This CDR3 comprises 15 residues. This CDR3 is CASSQDGTGVDTQYF. The CDR3 nucleotides are TGTGCCAGCAGCCAAGATGGGACAGGGGTAGATACGCAGTATTTT.

This sequence joins TRBV4-1 and TRBJ1-6, with a possible D match to TRBD1 (5 bases). CDR1 MGHRA and CDR2 YSYEKL come from the germline V gene. The CDR3 spans 15 residues. Trimming took off 0 bases at V and 6 bases at J, with 9 bases between the two ends. The CDR3 sequence is CASSQEVGGNSPLHF. The CDR3 DNA follows: TGCGCCAGCAGCCAAGAAGTGGGGGGTAATTCACCCCTCCACTTT.

The V call is TRBV11-2, the J call TRBJ2-2; 7 bases match TRBD2. Trimming cost V 6 bases and J 1 base; bases outside gene matches: 11. The CDR3 is made up of 17 amino acids. Germline values: CDR1 SGHAT, CDR2 FQNNGV. The CDR3 DNA is TGTGCCAGCAGTTCGGGAGGTCCTAGCGGGAACACCGGGGAGCTGTTTTTT. This encodes CASSSGGPSGNTGELFF.

The chain is built from TRBV7-9 and TRBJ1-1, with 7 bases aligning to TRBD1. J was trimmed by 4 bases and V by 2 bases; bases with no gene match: 7. Germline V gene sequence: CDR1 SEHNR, CDR2 FQNEAQ (reference sequence). This CDR3 contains 15 residues. CDR3 in amino acids: CASSLLNTGATEAFF. The DNA for the CDR3 is TGTGCCAGCAGCTTATTAAATACAGGGGCCACTGAAGCTTTCTTT.